This entry lists 15 T cell receptor beta chains sequenced from one sample in a study of TIL therapy for anti-PD-1-resistant metastatic lung cancer. The libraries were made with immunoSEQ v3. Sequenced by immunoSEQ multiplex PCR; TCRdb stores in-frame clones only, minus some. The sample lists approximately 60,000 clones; more than 80% were seen once. Stated time point: pre-treatment sample, taken before nivolumab and TIL therapy. Material: blood, obtained at baseline. These receptors all stem from a person between 25 and 79 years old with non-small cell lung cancer.

J is TRBJ2-2 and V is TRBV28; 8 positions agree with TRBD2. V shed 4 bases and J 5 bases; nucleotides not matched to a gene: 9. Looked up from germline, CDR1 is MDHEN and CDR2 is SYDVKM. The CDR3 spans 16 residues. CDR3 nucleotide sequence: TGTGCCAGCAGTTACCCGGGACTAGAGGTGACCGGGGAGCTGTTTTTT. Translating it yields CASSYPGLEVTGELFF.

V usage is TRBV6-1 and J usage is TRBJ2-7, with D perhaps given as TRBD1 or TRBD2 (5 bases each). The CDR3 sequence is 17 residues long. V lost 4 bases and J 0 bases, leaving 19 bases between the germline ends. Germline values: CDR1 MNHNS, CDR2 SASEGT. The CDR3 DNA sequence: TGTGCCAGCAGTGCCTATGCCGGGACGGCAAGCTCCTACGAGCAGTACTTC. Its translation: CASSAYAGTASSYEQYF.

This clone was recorded only once. The rearrangement joins TRBV18 to TRBJ2-4; D gene ambiguous. The CDR3 contains 16 residues. V shed 3 bases and J shed 2 bases, with 14 bases lying between them. Per the germline V gene, CDR1 is KGHSH and CDR2 is LQKENI. The CDR3: CASSPSPTRTKNIQYF. CDR3 sequence (DNA): TGTGCCAGCTCACCGTCTCCAACCCGCACCAAAAACATTCAGTACTTC.

The chain is built from TRBV7-8 and TRBJ1-1; D not resolved. CDR3 size: 14 residues. V was clipped by 3 bases and J by 0 bases, with 8 bases between them. Germline V CDR1 and CDR2: SGHVS, FQNEAQ. CDR3 sequence reads: CASSFRGMNTEAFF. CDR3 nucleotide sequence: TGTGCCAGCAGCTTTCGGGGAATGAACACTGAAGCTTTCTTT.

The chain couples TRBV6-5 to TRBJ2-5; possibly TRBD2 for D (6 bases). Trimming took 1 base from V and 5 from J, leaving 14 bases between them. This CDR3 comprises 15 residues. Germline V gene sequence: CDR1 MNHEY, CDR2 SVGAGI. The CDR3 coding sequence is TGTGCCAGCAGTTACTACGGGGGTGGGCAGGAGACCCAGTACTTC. The encoded protein is CASSYYGGGQETQYF.

V gene TRBV5-4 combines with J gene TRBJ2-7; D is possibly TRBD2 (7 bases). The CDR3 is 14 residues long. V was shortened by 3 bases and J by 7 bases, with 17 bases between the two germline ends. Germline-derived CDR1 and CDR2 are SGHNT and YYREEE (reference sequence). The CDR3 reads CASSWGRGAREQYF. CDR3 sequence (DNA): TGTGCCAGCAGCTGGGGGAGGGGGGCCAGGGAGCAGTACTTC.

This chain joins TRBV7-2 and TRBJ2-3, with 10 bases that match TRBD1. Trimming at V came to 3 bases and at J to 3 bases, leaving 6 bases not matched to a gene. Per the germline V gene, CDR1 is SGHTA and CDR2 is FQGNSA. The CDR3 is 16 amino acids. This CDR3 is CASSLVSGQGTDTQYF. The CDR3 DNA reads TGTGCCAGCAGCTTGGTCTCGGGACAGGGGACAGATACGCAGTATTTT.

This sequence joins TRBV4-1 and TRBJ1-1; perhaps TRBD1 as D (5 bases). The length of the CDR3 is 15 residues. Trimming took off 0 bases at V and 1 base at J, with 9 bases between the two ends. CDR1 is MGHRA, CDR2 YSYEKL, per germline. The CDR3 sequence is CASSQDTQGNTEAFF. CDR3 DNA sequence: TGCGCCAGCAGCCAAGATACCCAGGGGAACACTGAAGCTTTCTTT.

The CDR3 DNA reads TGTGCCAGCAGTTTAGGGGGATCCCCCTCCTATAATTCACCCCTCCACTTT. Translated, it gives CASSLGGSPSYNSPLHF. The genes are TRBV28 and TRBJ1-6; possible D gene TRBD1, 5 bases. V lost 2 bases and J lost 0, with 11 bases in between. The CDR3 sequence is 17 residues long. Germline V lookup: CDR1 MDHEN, CDR2 SYDVKM.

The rearrangement joins TRBV2 to TRBJ2-7; D gene uncertain. Germline loops: CDR1 SNHLY, CDR2 FYNNEI. The length of the CDR3 is 14 residues. The ends were cut back, 2 bases at V and 5 bases at J, with 13 bases in the middle. CDR3 nucleotides: TGTGCCAGCAGTGAAAACCGATTGGGGAACGAGCAGTACTTC. Residues: CASSENRLGNEQYF.

The CDR3 coding sequence is TGTGCCAGCAGCCAAGGAAGAGGATGGGAAGAGACCCAGTACTTC. It yields the protein CASSQGRGWEETQYF. The V and J genes are TRBV3-1 (or the pseudogene TRBV3-2) and TRBJ2-5, with D unclear. CDR1 is LGHDT and CDR2 is YNNKEL in the germline V gene (reference sequence). The CDR3 length is 15 residues. V dropped 1 base and J dropped 3 bases, with 12 bases sitting between them.

The rearrangement joins TRBV6-5 to TRBJ1-1, with a tentative D call TRBD1 (5 bases). Germline loops: CDR1 MNHEY, CDR2 SVGAGI. The CDR3 contains 15 residues. V gave up 0 bases and J gave up 5 bases, with 13 bases separating them. The CDR3 nucleotides are TGTGCCAGCAGTTACTCGATCAGGGCCTCTACTGAAGCTTTCTTT. This translates into CASSYSIRASTEAFF.

This clone has just one count. This sequence joins TRBV7-3 and TRBJ2-2; 7 positions match TRBD2. Germline V gene sequence: CDR1 SGHTA, CDR2 FQGTGA. The length of the CDR3 is 14 residues. The trim removed 4 bases at V and 6 bases at J, leaving 5 bases unmatched. The CDR3 DNA reads as TGTGCCAGCAGCTCCCTCACTAGCGCCGGGGAGCTGTTTTTT. Its protein is CASSSLTSAGELFF.

The chain recombines TRBV5-1 with TRBJ1-6; D might be TRBD1 (6 bases). This CDR3 region has 15 residues. The germline gives CDR1 SGHRS, CDR2 YFSETQ. V lost 0 bases and J lost 9, with 13 bases in between. The CDR3 coding sequence is TGCGCCAGCAGCTTGGAGGCAGGGGTGGGTTCACCCCTCCACTTT. It encodes CASSLEAGVGSPLHF.

V gene TRBV18 combines with J gene TRBJ2-5; weak D call: TRBD2 (6 bases). This CDR3 is 13 amino acids long. Germline-derived CDR1 and CDR2 are KGHSH and LQKENI. V lost 4 bases and J lost 2, with 8 bases in between. The CDR3 region is CASSRGIQETQYF. The CDR3 nucleotides are TGTGCCAGCTCACGCGGGATTCAAGAGACCCAGTACTTC.